This TCR beta chain was identified during a study of cytomegalovirus exposure and HLA in healthy donors. Study-wide results and limits: Researchers reported in a later analysis that a missense DCLRE1C variant was tied to TCR beta V- and J-gene trimming. A later analysis revealed that TCR association rates differed between HLA loci, peaking at DRB1 and bottoming out at HLA-C. TCR beta chains numbering under 200 were designated cytomegalovirus-associated.

There were likely unrecorded immune exposures, though donors were nominally healthy when sampled. A multiplex PCR was run with 60 Vbeta primers and 13 Jbeta primers. Profiled with immunoSEQ multiplex PCR; TCRdb holds only in-frame clones, not every one. The profile shows 180,000 or so clones, roughly 85% of them singletons. Remarks on this clone: What it recognizes is unknown.

V was clipped by 6 bases and J by 8 bases, with 14 bases between them. The CDR3 is made up of 12 amino acids. The germline V gene has CDR1 SGHRS and CDR2 YFSETQ. This chain uses TRBV5-1 with TRBJ2-5; D is perhaps TRBD2 (5 bases). The sequence derives from a man younger than 35 in good health and CMV-seropositive. The sample comprised PBMCs. CDR3: CASTTREGTQYF. CDR3 nucleotides: TGCGCCAGCACCACACGTGAGGGAACCCAGTACTTC.